This paragraph covers one T cell receptor beta chain sequence. Its specificity is not known. The sample belongs to a study of cytomegalovirus exposure and HLA in healthy donors. Study-level information: Earlier findings included some 100 million unique TCR beta sequences obtained from about 179 million T cells. Most donors, 70% to 85% of several hundred genotyped, fell in the Caucasian-associated ancestry cluster.

Study results and caveats: On later analysis, the bulk of CMV-associated TCR beta chains appeared to be HLA-restricted.

V shed 2 bases, J shed 7 bases, and the junction held 7 bases outside the gene matches. Germline V gene lookup returns CDR1 SEHNR and CDR2 FQNEAQ (reference sequence). There are 15 residues in the CDR3. 13 Jbeta primers and 60 Vbeta primers were used for the PCR. Libraries were prepared by immunoSEQ multiplex PCR; TCRdb keeps only in-frame clonotypes and omits some of them. This repertoire shows about 180,000 clones, around 78% found once; its top ten account for around 1.5%. This chain connects TRBV7-9 to TRBJ2-1; 8 bases fit TRBD1. Sequenced sample: PBMCs. This clonotype was sampled from a man between 18 and 35 years old in good health and CMV-seronegative. CDR3 sequence reads: CASSLPDRAGNEQFF. CDR3 in DNA: TGTGCCAGCAGCTTACCGGACAGGGCTGGAAATGAGCAGTTCTTC.